The clone carrying this T cell receptor (beta chain) was seen more than once but under ten times. As yet, its antigen is unknown. TCRdb redid the calling of the 5' RACE reads with MiXCR, one entry per CDR3 protein. The profile shows 300,000 or so distinct CDR3 sequences, about 17% of them singletons. Deletions cut 5 bases from V and 4 bases from J, with 12 bases between. Germline CDR1 reads SEHNR; CDR2 reads FQNEAQ (reference sequence). CDR3 size: 13 residues. The sample originates from a study of T-cell memory formation after mild COVID-19. Study-wide results and caveats: From day 15 to 85, contracting clones were balanced between CD4 and CD8, whereas later expanders leaned toward CD4+. In second-wave clones peaking day 37, SARS-CoV-2 specificity remained unconfirmed. Contracting CD4+ clones lay largely in CM and EM, with CD8+ ones residing in EMRA.

The clonotype was recovered from a man aged 18 to 30 who had mild COVID-19 (a few samples of this study predate the infection). Cell type and time point are not known. The chain employs TRBV7-9 and TRBJ2-7; TRBD1 is a possible D gene (6 bases). Source material: PBMCs or a T cell subset sorted from them (not recorded which). The chain's CDR3 is CASSPGQRYEQYF. CDR3 bases: TGTGCCAGCAGCCCCGGACAGAGATACGAGCAGTACTTC.